This record looks at one T cell receptor (beta chain) sequence and its context. The data derive from a study of T cells in Graves' hyperthyroidism and ophthalmopathy. Amplified TCR beta CDR3 regions derived from RNA transcripts. Researchers ran a first-round RT-PCR on the TCR CDR3 using the HTBI primer set. TCRdb passed the multiplex PCR reads through MiXCR, listing each CDR3 protein once. The data hold approximately 410,000 distinct CDR3 sequences, with roughly 15% observed a single time. The V and J ends lost 6 bases and 7 bases, in that order; junction bases with no gene match: 7. The CDR3 loop spans 15 amino acids. The germline V gene encodes CDR1 MNHEY and CDR2 SVGEGT.

The rearrangement uses TRBV6-2 or TRBV6-3 and TRBJ1-6, with 9 positions matching TRBD1. The clonotype comes from a woman aged 18-29 years with Graves' hyperthyroidism. Sequencing was done on a sample of blood. CDR3 coding DNA: TGTGCCAGCAGAGGAACGGGACAGGGAAATTCACCCCTCCACTTT. This codes for CASRGTGQGNSPLHF.